This T cell receptor (beta chain) was documented in a study of shared clonotypes between healthy human individuals. The table came from immunoSEQ multiplex PCR; TCRdb's copy has only in-frame clones and leaves some out. Here the sample spans 1.5 million to 2.5 million clones, over 85% being singletons. Germline values: CDR1 SGDLS, CDR2 YYNGEE. CDR3 size: 14 residues. The germline V and J ends were trimmed by 5 bases and 2 bases, with 14 bases remaining between them. About this clone: At the DNA level, this CDR3 is encoded by other sequences in the same sample as well.

CD45RO-negative CD8 cells positively selected for CCR7 made up the naive population, which excluded terminally differentiated effector memory CD45RA+ cells. The TCR was taken from a man in his late teens or twenties in good health. The sequencing sample was made of naive CD8+ T cells sorted from blood. The chain recombines TRBV9 with TRBJ2-7; tentatively, D is TRBD2 (6 bases). The CDR3 DNA reads as TGTGCCAGCAGTGAGGGCGGGGCGGCCTACGAGCAGTACTTC. Translated, it gives CASSEGGAAYEQYF. Looking up the rest from reference TRBV9 and TRBJ2-7 gives the full variable domain: DSGVTQTPKHLITATGQRVTLRCSPRSGDLSVYWYQQSLDQGLQFLIQYYNGEERAKGNILERFSAQQFPDLHSELNLSSLELGDSALYFCASSEGGAAYEQYFGPGTRLTVT.